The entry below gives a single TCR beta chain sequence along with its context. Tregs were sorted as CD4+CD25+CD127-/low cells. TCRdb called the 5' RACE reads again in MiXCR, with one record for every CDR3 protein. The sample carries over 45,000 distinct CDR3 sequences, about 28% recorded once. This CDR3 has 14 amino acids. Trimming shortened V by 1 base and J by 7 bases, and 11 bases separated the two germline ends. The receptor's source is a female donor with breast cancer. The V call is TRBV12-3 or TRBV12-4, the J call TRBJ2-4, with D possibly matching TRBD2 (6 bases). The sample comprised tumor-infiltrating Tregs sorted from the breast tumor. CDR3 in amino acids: CASSLGLDVNIQYF. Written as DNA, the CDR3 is TGTGCCAGCAGTTTAGGACTAGATGTGAACATTCAGTACTTC.